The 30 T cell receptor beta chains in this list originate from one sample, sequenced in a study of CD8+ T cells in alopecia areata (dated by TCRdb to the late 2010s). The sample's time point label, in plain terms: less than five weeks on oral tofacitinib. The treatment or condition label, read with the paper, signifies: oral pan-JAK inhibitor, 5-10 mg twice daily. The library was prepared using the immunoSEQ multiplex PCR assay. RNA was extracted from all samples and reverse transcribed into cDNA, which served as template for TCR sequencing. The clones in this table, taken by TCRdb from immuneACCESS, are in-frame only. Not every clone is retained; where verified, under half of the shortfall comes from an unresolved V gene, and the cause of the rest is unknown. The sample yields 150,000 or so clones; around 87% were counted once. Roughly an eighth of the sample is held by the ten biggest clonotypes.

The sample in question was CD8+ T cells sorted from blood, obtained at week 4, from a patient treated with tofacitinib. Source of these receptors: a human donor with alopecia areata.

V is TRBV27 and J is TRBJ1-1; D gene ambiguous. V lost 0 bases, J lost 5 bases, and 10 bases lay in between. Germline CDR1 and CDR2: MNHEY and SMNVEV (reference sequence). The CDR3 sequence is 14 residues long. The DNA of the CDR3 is TGTGCCAGCAGTTTATCGAGAGGAGGTACTGAAGCTTTCTTT. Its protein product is CASSLSRGGTEAFF.

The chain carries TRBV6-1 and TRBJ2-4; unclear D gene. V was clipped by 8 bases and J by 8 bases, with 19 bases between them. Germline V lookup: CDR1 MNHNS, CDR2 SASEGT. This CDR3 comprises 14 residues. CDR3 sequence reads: CASEGHPEADIQYF. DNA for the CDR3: TGTGCCAGCGAAGGGCATCCCGAGGCCGACATTCAGTACTTC.

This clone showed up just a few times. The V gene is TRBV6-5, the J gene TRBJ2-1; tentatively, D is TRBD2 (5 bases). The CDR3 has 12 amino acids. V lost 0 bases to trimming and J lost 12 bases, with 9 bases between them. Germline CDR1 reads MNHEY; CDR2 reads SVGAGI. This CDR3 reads CASSYSTEVQFF. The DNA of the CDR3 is TGTGCCAGCAGTTACTCGACGGAGGTGCAGTTCTTC.

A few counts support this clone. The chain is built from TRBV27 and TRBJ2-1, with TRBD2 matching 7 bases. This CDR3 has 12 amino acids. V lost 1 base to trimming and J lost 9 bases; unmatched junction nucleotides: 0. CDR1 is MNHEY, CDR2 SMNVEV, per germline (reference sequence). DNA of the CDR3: TGTGCCAGCAGTTTATGGGGGGGTGAGCAGTTCTTC. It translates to CASSLWGGEQFF.

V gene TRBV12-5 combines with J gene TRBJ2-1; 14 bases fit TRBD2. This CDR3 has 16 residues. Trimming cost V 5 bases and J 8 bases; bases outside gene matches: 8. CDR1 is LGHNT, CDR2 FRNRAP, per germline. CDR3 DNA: TGTGCTAGTGGTCCCTGGACTAGCGGGAGGAGAGATGAGCAGTTCTTC. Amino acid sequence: CASGPWTSGRRDEQFF.

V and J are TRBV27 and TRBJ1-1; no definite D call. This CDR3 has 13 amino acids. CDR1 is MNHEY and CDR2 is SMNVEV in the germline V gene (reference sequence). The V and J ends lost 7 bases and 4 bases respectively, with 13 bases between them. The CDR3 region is CASKLGFGTEAFF. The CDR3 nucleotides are TGTGCCAGCAAACTGGGGTTCGGCACTGAAGCTTTCTTT.

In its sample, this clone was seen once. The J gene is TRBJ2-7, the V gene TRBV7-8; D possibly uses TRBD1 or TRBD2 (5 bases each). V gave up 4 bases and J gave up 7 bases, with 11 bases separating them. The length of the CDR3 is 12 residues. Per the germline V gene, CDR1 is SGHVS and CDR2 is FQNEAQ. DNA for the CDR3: TGTGCCAGCAGCTCCGGGAAGGGGGAGCAGTACTTC. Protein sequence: CASSSGKGEQYF.

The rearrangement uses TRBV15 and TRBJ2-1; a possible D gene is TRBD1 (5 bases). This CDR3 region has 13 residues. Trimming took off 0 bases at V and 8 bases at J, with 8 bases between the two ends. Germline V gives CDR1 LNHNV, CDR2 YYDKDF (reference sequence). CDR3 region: CATSRDKGYEQFF. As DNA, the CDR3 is TGTGCCACCAGCAGAGATAAGGGGTATGAGCAGTTCTTC.

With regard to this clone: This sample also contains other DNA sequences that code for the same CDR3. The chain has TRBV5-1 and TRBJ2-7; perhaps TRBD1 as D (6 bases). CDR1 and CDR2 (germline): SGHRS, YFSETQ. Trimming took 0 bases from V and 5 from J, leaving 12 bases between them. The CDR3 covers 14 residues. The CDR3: CASSLGRGIDEQYF. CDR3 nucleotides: TGCGCCAGCAGCTTGGGCAGGGGAATCGACGAGCAGTACTTC.

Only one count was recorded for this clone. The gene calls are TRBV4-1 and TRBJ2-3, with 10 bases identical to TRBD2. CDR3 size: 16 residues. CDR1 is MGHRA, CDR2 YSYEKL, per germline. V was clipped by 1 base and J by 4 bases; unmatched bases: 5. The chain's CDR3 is CASSQVPSGSADTQYF. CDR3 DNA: TGCGCCAGCAGCCAAGTTCCTAGCGGGAGTGCAGATACGCAGTATTTT.

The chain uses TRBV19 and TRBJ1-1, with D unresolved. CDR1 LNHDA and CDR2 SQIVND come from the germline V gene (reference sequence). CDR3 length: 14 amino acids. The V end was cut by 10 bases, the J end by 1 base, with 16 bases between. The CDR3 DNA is TGTGCCACTATGTGGAGGGCTGCGAACACTGAAGCTTTCTTT. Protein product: CATMWRAANTEAFF.

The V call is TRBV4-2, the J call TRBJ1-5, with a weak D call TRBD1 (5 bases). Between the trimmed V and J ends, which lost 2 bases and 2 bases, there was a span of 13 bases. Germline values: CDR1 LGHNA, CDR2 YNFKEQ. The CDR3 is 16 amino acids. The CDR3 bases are TGTGCCAGCAGCCAATGGAGTCGGGGGGGCAATCAGCCCCAGCATTTT. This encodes CASSQWSRGGNQPQHF.

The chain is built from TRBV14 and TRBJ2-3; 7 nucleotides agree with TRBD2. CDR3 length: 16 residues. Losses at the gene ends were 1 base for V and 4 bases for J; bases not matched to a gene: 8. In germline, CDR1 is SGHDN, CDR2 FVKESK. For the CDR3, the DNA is TGTGCCAGCAGCCAAGTAACGGGAGGTGAGGCAGATACGCAGTATTTT. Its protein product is CASSQVTGGEADTQYF.

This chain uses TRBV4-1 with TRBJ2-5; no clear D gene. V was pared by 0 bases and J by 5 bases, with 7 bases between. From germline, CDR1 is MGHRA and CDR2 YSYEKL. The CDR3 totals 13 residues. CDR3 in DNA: TGCGCCAGCAGCCAAGAATCGGACGAGACCCAGTACTTC. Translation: CASSQESDETQYF.

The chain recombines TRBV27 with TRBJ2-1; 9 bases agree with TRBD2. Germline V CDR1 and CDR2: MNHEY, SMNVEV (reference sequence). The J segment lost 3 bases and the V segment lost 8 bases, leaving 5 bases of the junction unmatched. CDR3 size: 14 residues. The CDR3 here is CASASGTYYNEQFF. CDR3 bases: TGTGCCAGCGCTAGCGGGACCTACTACAATGAGCAGTTCTTC.

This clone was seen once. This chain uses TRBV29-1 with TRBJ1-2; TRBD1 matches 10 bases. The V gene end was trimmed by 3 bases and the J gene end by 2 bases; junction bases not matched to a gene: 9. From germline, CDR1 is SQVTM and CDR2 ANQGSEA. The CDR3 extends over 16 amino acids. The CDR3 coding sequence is TGCAGCGTTGAGATCCGGGACAGGGGCCCCAACTATGGCTACACCTTC. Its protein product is CSVEIRDRGPNYGYTF.

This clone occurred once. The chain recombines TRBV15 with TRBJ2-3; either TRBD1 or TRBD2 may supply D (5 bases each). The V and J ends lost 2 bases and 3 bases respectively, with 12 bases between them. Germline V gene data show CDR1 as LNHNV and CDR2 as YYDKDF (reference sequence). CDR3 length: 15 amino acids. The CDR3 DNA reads TGTGCCACCAGCAGACAGGGAGTGGGAACAGATACGCAGTATTTT. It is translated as CATSRQGVGTDTQYF.

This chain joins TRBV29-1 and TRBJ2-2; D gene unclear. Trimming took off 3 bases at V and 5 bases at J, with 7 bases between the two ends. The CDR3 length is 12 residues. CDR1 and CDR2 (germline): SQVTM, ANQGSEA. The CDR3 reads CSVEWETGELFF. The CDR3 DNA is TGCAGCGTTGAGTGGGAAACCGGGGAGCTGTTTTTT.

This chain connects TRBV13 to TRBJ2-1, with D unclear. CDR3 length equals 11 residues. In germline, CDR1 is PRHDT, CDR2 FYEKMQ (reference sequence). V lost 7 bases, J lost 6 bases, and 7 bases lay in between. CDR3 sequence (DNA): TGTGCCAGCAAGGCTAGCAATGAGCAGTTCTTC. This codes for CASKASNEQFF.

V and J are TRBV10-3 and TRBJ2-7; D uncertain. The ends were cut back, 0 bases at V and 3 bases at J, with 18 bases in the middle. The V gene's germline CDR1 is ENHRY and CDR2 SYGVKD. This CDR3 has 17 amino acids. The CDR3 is CAISESVGNRPGYEQYF. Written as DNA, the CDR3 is TGTGCCATCAGTGAGTCGGTGGGAAACCGCCCCGGCTACGAGCAGTACTTC.

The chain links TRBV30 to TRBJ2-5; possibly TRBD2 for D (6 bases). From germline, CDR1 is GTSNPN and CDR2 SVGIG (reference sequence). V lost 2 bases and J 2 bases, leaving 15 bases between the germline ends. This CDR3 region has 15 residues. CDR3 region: CAWSRLAPEQETQYF. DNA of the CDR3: TGTGCCTGGAGTCGCCTAGCGCCTGAGCAAGAGACCCAGTACTTC.

The CDR3 coding sequence is TGTGCCTGGAGTGTAGCGGGGTCCGGGGGTTACGAGCAGTACTTC. It yields the protein CAWSVAGSGGYEQYF. This chain uses TRBV30 with TRBJ2-7; 7 positions agree with TRBD2. The trim removed 0 bases at V and 4 bases at J, leaving 9 bases unmatched. The CDR3 extends over 15 amino acids. Germline V CDR1 and CDR2: GTSNPN, SVGIG (reference sequence).

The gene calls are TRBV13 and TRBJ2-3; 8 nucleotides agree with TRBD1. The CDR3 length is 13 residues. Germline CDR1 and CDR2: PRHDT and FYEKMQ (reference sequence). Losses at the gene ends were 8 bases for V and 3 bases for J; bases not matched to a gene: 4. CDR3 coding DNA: TGTGCCAGCGCGGACAGGGTAACAGATACGCAGTATTTT. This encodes CASADRVTDTQYF. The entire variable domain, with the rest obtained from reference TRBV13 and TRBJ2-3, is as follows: AAGVIQSPRHLIKEKRETATLKCYPIPRHDTVYWYQQGPGQDPQFLISFYEKMQSDKGSIPDRFSAQQFSDYHSELNMSSLELGDSALYFCASADRVTDTQYFGPGTRLTVL.

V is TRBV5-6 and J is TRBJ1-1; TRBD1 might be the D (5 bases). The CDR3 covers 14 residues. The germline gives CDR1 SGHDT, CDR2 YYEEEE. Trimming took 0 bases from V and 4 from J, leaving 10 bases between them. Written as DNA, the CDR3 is TGTGCCAGCAGCTTGGCCGGGGGGTTCACTGAAGCTTTCTTT. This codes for CASSLAGGFTEAFF. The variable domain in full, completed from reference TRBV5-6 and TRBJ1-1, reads DAGVTQSPTHLIKTRGQQVTLRCSPKSGHDTVSWYQQALGQGPQFIFQYYEEEERQRGNFPDRFSGHQFPNYSSELNVNALLLGDSALYLCASSLAGGFTEAFFGQGTRLTVV.

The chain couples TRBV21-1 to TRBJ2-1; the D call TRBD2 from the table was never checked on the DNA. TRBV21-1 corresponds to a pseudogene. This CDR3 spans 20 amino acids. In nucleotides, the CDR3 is TGTGCCAGAGCTAAAAGTGGGGGGATTACTAGCAAAGGGCGGTACAATGAGCAGTTCTTC. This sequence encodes CARAKSGGITSKGRYNEQFF.

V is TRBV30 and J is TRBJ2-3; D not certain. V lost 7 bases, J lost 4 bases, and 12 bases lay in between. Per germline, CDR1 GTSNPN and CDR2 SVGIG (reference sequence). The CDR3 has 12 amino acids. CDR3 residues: CASDPGSDTQYF. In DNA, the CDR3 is TGTGCCTCCGACCCCGGCTCAGATACGCAGTATTTT.

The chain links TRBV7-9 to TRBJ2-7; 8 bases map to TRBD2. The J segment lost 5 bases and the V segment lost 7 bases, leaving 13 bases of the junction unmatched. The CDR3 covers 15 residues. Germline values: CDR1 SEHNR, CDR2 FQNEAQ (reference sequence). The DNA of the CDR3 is TGTGCCAGCACCCTAGAGGGACTAGTTAACCACGAGCAGTACTTC. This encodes CASTLEGLVNHEQYF.

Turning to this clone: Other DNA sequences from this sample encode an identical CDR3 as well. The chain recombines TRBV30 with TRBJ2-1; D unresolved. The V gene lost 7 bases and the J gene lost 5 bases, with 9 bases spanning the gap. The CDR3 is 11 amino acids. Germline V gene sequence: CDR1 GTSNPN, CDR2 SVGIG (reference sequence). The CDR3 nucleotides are TGTGCCTTCCGACCAAACAATGAGCAGTTCTTC. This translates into CAFRPNNEQFF.

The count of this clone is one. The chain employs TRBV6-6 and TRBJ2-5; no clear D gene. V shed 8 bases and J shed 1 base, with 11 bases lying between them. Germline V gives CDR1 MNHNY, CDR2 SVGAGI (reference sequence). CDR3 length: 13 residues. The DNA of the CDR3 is TGTGCCAGCCTCAGGACCAGCCAAGAGACCCAGTACTTC. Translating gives CASLRTSQETQYF.

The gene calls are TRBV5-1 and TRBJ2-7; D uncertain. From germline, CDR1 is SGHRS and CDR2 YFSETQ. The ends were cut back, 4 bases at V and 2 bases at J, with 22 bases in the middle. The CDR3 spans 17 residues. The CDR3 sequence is CASSTDVGPHGAYEQYF. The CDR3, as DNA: TGCGCCAGCAGCACGGATGTAGGACCGCATGGCGCCTACGAGCAGTACTTC.